Below are 12 T cell receptor beta chains sequenced from a single sample in a study of cytomegalovirus exposure and HLA in healthy donors. Primers for the PCR totalled 60 Vbeta and 13 Jbeta. Data came from immunoSEQ multiplex PCR; TCRdb stores just in-frame clones and leaves some out. The table shows under 200,000 clones, with approximately 80% occurring only once. The specimen was PBMCs. These receptors were obtained from a man between 18 and 29 years old in good health and CMV-seronegative.

V gene TRBV5-1 combines with J gene TRBJ1-2, with D unresolved. Deletions cut 1 base from V and 3 bases from J, with 13 bases between. The CDR3 is made up of 15 amino acids. Germline loops: CDR1 SGHRS, CDR2 YFSETQ. The CDR3 nucleotides are TGCGCCAGCAGCTTGAGCCCGGCCGAGGACTATGGCTACACCTTC. Protein product: CASSLSPAEDYGYTF.

This chain joins TRBV7-2 and TRBJ2-2; D is unresolved. This CDR3 is 12 amino acids long. Trimming shortened V by 5 bases and J by 6 bases, and 7 bases separated the two germline ends. Looked up from germline, CDR1 is SGHTA and CDR2 is FQGNSA. The CDR3 region is CASSRSAGELFF. In nucleotides, the CDR3 is TGTGCCAGCAGCCGTTCGGCCGGGGAGCTGTTTTTT. The full variable domain, its missing parts supplied by reference TRBV7-2 and TRBJ2-2, is GAGVSQSPSNKVTEKGKDVELRCDPISGHTALYWYRQSLGQGLEFLIYFQGNSAPDKSGLPSDRFSAERTGGSVSTLTIQRTQQEDSAVYLCASSRSAGELFFGEGSRLTVL.

The chain employs TRBV5-4 and TRBJ1-1, with 8 bases identical to TRBD1. After removal of 4 bases from V and 0 bases from J, the junction contained 8 bases not matched to a gene. The CDR3 totals 16 residues. Germline V gene lookup returns CDR1 SGHNT and CDR2 YYREEE (reference sequence). The CDR3 loop is CASSRGQGTLNTEAFF. CDR3 nucleotides: TGTGCCAGCAGCCGCGGACAGGGAACCTTGAACACTGAAGCTTTCTTT.

This clone was seen only once. One junction end does not reproduce the germline sequence, and a read error may be involved. The chain uses TRBV5-8 and TRBJ2-1, with TRBD2 matching over 12 bases. The CDR3 sequence is 16 residues long. Germline CDR1 is SGHTS and CDR2 is YDEGEE. The DNA of the CDR3 is TGTGCCAGCAGCTTGGGGCTAGCGGGAGGGTACAGTGAGCAGTTCTTC. The encoded protein is CASSLGLAGGYSEQFF.

A single count supports this clone. This chain uses TRBV28 with TRBJ1-2; D may be TRBD1 (6 bases). Trimming stripped 6 bases from V and 8 bases from J, with 16 bases between. This CDR3 comprises 13 residues. Germline lookup yields CDR1 MDHEN and CDR2 SYDVKM. CDR3 loop: CASREQGARGYTF. CDR3 nucleotides: TGTGCCAGCAGGGAACAGGGCGCGAGGGGCTACACCTTC.

This clone was seen only a few times. The chain has TRBV10-3 and TRBJ2-1; 9 bases map to TRBD1. The CDR3 extends over 14 amino acids. CDR1 is ENHRY, CDR2 SYGVKD, per germline. V shed 6 bases, J shed 5 bases, and the junction held 5 bases outside the gene matches. The CDR3 region has the DNA TGTGCCATCAGGGGACAGGGTGGGGACAATGAGCAGTTCTTC. This gives the protein CAIRGQGGDNEQFF.

The genes are TRBV7-9 and TRBJ2-2; D might be TRBD2 (5 bases). CDR1 is SEHNR and CDR2 is FQNEAQ in the germline V gene (reference sequence). V lost 5 bases, J lost 1 base, and 11 bases lay in between. This CDR3 is built from 15 residues. The CDR3: CASSNREGNTGELFF. CDR3 DNA sequence: TGTGCCAGCAGCAACCGTGAGGGGAACACCGGGGAGCTGTTTTTT.

In DNA form, the CDR3 reads TGCGCCAGCAGCATACAGGTTCCGACCGGGGAGCTGTTTTTT. The encoded protein is CASSIQVPTGELFF. The chain uses TRBV5-1 and TRBJ2-2; D is possibly TRBD1 (5 bases). The CDR3 spans 14 residues. The germline CDR1 and CDR2 sequences are SGHRS and YFSETQ. Trimming took 4 bases from V and 5 from J, leaving 12 bases between them.

CDR3 DNA sequence: TGTGCCAGCAGTGGGGGAGGACAGGGACAAGAGACCCAGTACTTC. Translation: CASSGGGQGQETQYF. The chain employs TRBV9 and TRBJ2-5; 8 bases agree with TRBD1. The CDR3 extends over 15 amino acids. Germline CDR1 is SGDLS and CDR2 is YYNGEE. V lost 5 bases, J lost 2 bases, and 8 bases stayed unmatched.

The chain joins TRBV19 to TRBJ2-7; TRBD1 aligns across 7 bases. V shed 5 bases and J 9 bases; nucleotides not matched to a gene: 16. The CDR3 length is 15 residues. CDR1 and CDR2 (germline): LNHDA, SQIVND (reference sequence). In nucleotides, the CDR3 is TGTGCCAGTAGTTTCCGACAGGGACGGCCGGGTGGGCAGTACTTC. Its translation: CASSFRQGRPGGQYF.

This clone has more than one count but fewer than ten. The V call is TRBV2, the J call TRBJ1-3; tentative D call: TRBD1 (5 bases). Germline CDR1 SNHLY, CDR2 FYNNEI. V was clipped by 8 bases and J by 4 bases, with 15 bases between them. This CDR3 region has 14 residues. CDR3 region: CASGARAAGNTIYF. The CDR3 bases are TGTGCCAGCGGTGCCAGGGCGGCGGGAAACACCATATATTTT.

The chain links TRBV4-3 to TRBJ2-1; D call uncertain. Per germline, CDR1 LGHNA and CDR2 YSLEER. This CDR3 has 14 amino acids. Trimming took off 1 base at V and 3 bases at J, with 7 bases between the two ends. This chain's CDR3 is CASSQGLHYNEQFF. The DNA of the CDR3 is TGCGCCAGCAGCCAAGGACTGCACTACAATGAGCAGTTCTTC.